Shown below are 4 T cell receptor beta chains from a single sample sequenced in a study of T cells in localized non-small cell lung cancer (dated by TCRdb to about 2020). Library method: the immunoSEQ multiplex PCR assay. TCRdb limited this immuneACCESS table to in-frame rearrangements with V and J called. A share of clones is missing; checked studies link under half to unresolved V genes, and the rest is unexplained. For this sample there are approximately 30,000 clones; just over 90% appear just once. The ten largest clones add up to around 8% of the sample. Sample: peripheral blood, taken before any cancer treatment. These receptors were collected from a female donor over 55 with stage I lung adenocarcinoma.

The rearrangement links TRBV25-1 to TRBJ1-4; D not certain. V was clipped by 3 bases and J by 4 bases, with 12 bases between them. The CDR3 is 15 residues long. Germline CDR1 reads MGHDK; CDR2 reads SYGVNS. The CDR3 coding sequence is TGTGCCAGCAGTGACCGTACAGCCCATAATGAAAAACTGTTTTTT. Residues: CASSDRTAHNEKLFF.

This clone is a singleton in its sample. The chain combines TRBV7-2 with TRBJ1-4; D is undetermined. CDR3 length equals 14 residues. CDR1 is SGHTA and CDR2 is FQGNSA in the germline V gene. The V gene lost 2 bases and the J gene lost 2 bases, with 6 bases spanning the gap. This chain's CDR3 is CASSLRATNEKLFF. For the CDR3, the DNA is TGTGCCAGCAGCTTAAGGGCGACTAATGAAAAACTGTTTTTT.

CDR3 protein: CASSLSGRAEQYV. The CDR3 nucleotides read TGTGCCAGCAGTTTATCGGGCCGGGCTGAGCAGTACGTC. The chain is built from TRBV27 and TRBJ2-7; no firm D call. The germline CDR1 and CDR2 sequences are MNHEY and SMNVEV (reference sequence). The V end lost 0 bases, the J end lost 7 bases, and 10 bases lay between the germline ends. This CDR3 has 13 amino acids.

This sequence joins TRBV28 and TRBJ1-1; D gene unclear. Germline assignment: CDR1 MDHEN and CDR2 SYDVKM. The ends were cut back, 6 bases at V and 0 bases at J, with 14 bases in the middle. This CDR3 is built from 15 residues. In DNA form, the CDR3 reads TGTGCCAGCAGCCCCCTTCCCACCTTGAACACTGAAGCTTTCTTT. This codes for CASSPLPTLNTEAFF.